This entry lists 9 T cell receptor beta chains sequenced from one sample in a study of tumor-infiltrating lymphocytes in primary liver carcinoma. The template, roughly 510 ng total RNA, yielded TCR beta cDNA made with a constant-region primer. Slightly modified ARM-PCR, run as three nested multiplex PCR rounds, produced the TCR beta libraries. In the first two PCR rounds, TRBV1-TRBV30 forward primers were paired with a C-beta reverse primer, and each round lasted roughly 9 cycles. MiXCR, run by TCRdb on the multiplex PCR reads, gives a single entry per CDR3 protein. Counted here are some 190,000 distinct CDR3 sequences, less than 65% occurring once; the ten biggest clones make up 72%. Germline DNA was also extracted, while the blood RNA originated from unsorted whole blood. Sequencing used peripheral blood. The receptors derive from a man aged 35 to 55 with primary liver carcinoma and hepatitis B virus infection.

This clonotype came up a few times. This sequence joins TRBV28 and TRBJ2-3; 7 bases are a match to TRBD1. Germline V gene sequence: CDR1 MDHEN, CDR2 SYDVKM. The CDR3 runs to 15 residues. V gave up 5 bases and J gave up 4 bases; unmatched junction bases: 9. The CDR3 spells CASSVPTGDADTQYF. For the CDR3, the DNA is TGTGCCAGCAGTGTCCCAACAGGGGACGCAGATACGCAGTATTTT. The variable domain in full, completed from reference TRBV28 and TRBJ2-3, reads DVKVTQSSRYLVKRTGEKVFLECVQDMDHENMFWYRQDPGLGLRLIYFSYDVKMKEKGDIPEGYSVSREKKERFSLILESASTNQTSMYLCASSVPTGDADTQYFGPGTRLTVL.

The table lists this clonotype with many counts. The chain is built from TRBV11-2 and TRBJ1-6, with a possible D match to TRBD1 (5 bases). CDR1 SGHAT and CDR2 FQNNGV come from the germline V gene. The CDR3 contains 15 residues. Trimming pared 1 base from V and 7 bases from J, leaving 11 bases between. The CDR3 DNA reads as TGTGCCAGCAGCTTAGTTGGGGGACTAAATTCACCCCTCCACTTT. Protein product: CASSLVGGLNSPLHF. Looking up the rest from reference TRBV11-2 and TRBJ1-6 gives the full variable domain: EAGVAQSPRYKIIEKRQSVAFWCNPISGHATLYWYQQILGQGPKLLIQFQNNGVVDDSQLPKDRFSAERLKGVDSTLKIQPAKLEDSAVYLCASSLVGGLNSPLHFGNGTRLTVT.

The V gene is TRBV23-1, the J gene TRBJ2-3; D gene ambiguous. TRBV23-1 is an open reading frame, and its role is uncertain. Trimming took off 4 bases at V and 6 bases at J, with 20 bases between the two ends. The CDR3 covers 16 residues. The CDR3 coding sequence is TGCGCCAGCAGTCCAAAAAGTGGGCACAACTTGGATACGCAGTATTTT. Translated: CASSPKSGHNLDTQYF.

Remarks on this clonotype: A junction end diverges from the germline sequence, so it may reflect a read error. The rearrangement links TRBV11-2 to TRBJ1-6; D might be TRBD1 (6 bases). The germline gives CDR1 SGHAT, CDR2 FQNNGV. The CDR3 length is 16 residues. The CDR3 region has the DNA TGTGTCAGCAGCTTATGGGGGGGCCCGGAAGTCTCACCCCTCCACTTT. The encoded protein is CVSSLWGGPEVSPLHF.

Details on this clonotype: A much larger clone lies one base from this, so it may be a read error. This sequence joins TRBV29-1 and TRBJ2-5, with 8 nucleotides matching TRBD2. This CDR3 comprises 14 residues. Germline lookup yields CDR1 SQVTM and CDR2 ANQGSEA. CDR3 residues: CSVVSGIGSEIQYF. CDR3 bases: TGCAGCGTTGTTAGCGGGATAGGATCCGAGATCCAGTACTTC.

Turning to this clonotype: Sequence at one end of the junction differs from germline and may be a read error. This chain uses TRBV5-5 with TRBJ2-3; TRBD1 aligns across 8 bases. The germline CDR1 and CDR2 sequences are SGHKS and YYEKEE (reference sequence). The CDR3 covers 13 residues. Written as DNA, the CDR3 is TGTGCCAGCACCCCCCCTGGGACAGGTACGCAGTATTTT. This codes for CASTPPGTGTQYF.

As to this clonotype: A much larger clone lies a single base off, so this may be a read error. The V and J genes are TRBV11-2 and TRBJ2-1; D is unclear. There are 14 residues in the CDR3. Trimming took 7 bases from V and 7 from J, leaving 17 bases between them. CDR1 SGHAT and CDR2 FQNNGV come from the germline V gene. CDR3 loop: CASNLLGRGNEQFF. CDR3 coding DNA: TGTGCCAGCAACCTCCTTGGCCGAGGAAATGAGCAGTTCTTC.

V usage is TRBV4-1 and J usage is TRBJ2-1, with a possible D match to TRBD2 (6 bases). CDR1 MGHRA and CDR2 YSYEKL come from the germline V gene. The CDR3 contains 15 residues. V shed 1 base and J shed 8 bases, with 15 bases lying between them. In nucleotides, the CDR3 is TGCGCCAGCAGCCAAGGGCTGTACGGGGGTGATGAGCAGTTCTTC. The encoded protein is CASSQGLYGGDEQFF.

This clonotype was detected ten times or more. This chain uses TRBV11-2 with TRBJ2-7; 10 positions agree with TRBD2. In germline, CDR1 is SGHAT, CDR2 FQNNGV. V was clipped by 1 base and J by 1 base; unmatched bases: 1. The CDR3 has 15 residues. The CDR3 DNA is TGTGCCAGCAGCTTAGCTAGCGGGAGTTCCTACGAGCAGTACTTC. Amino acids: CASSLASGSSYEQYF.